The entry below gives a single TCR beta chain sequence along with its context. Antigen specificity is unknown. The sample belongs to a study of long-term antiretroviral therapy in people with HIV. Points from the study as a whole: Clones showing expansion before ART dominated the repertoire at all time points. Repertoires looked antigen-experienced, with only a slight naive shift after ART. The data indicate that diversity increased after ART but remained below transplant donor controls. Dating from about 2004 to 2017, the blood was possibly obtained under older ART regimens.

The V end lost 1 base, the J end lost 5 bases, and 13 bases lay between the germline ends. Per the germline V gene, CDR1 is SGHRS and CDR2 is YFSETQ. There are 14 residues in the CDR3. Survey-level immunoSEQ v3.0 assays were run. Sequenced by immunoSEQ multiplex PCR; TCRdb stores in-frame clones only, minus some. Here the sample spans roughly 21,000 clones, roughly 84% being singletons. This sample comprised unsorted PBMCs, obtained 0.2 years before starting antiretroviral therapy. This receptor was identified in a man younger than 35 with HIV. The chain has TRBV5-1 and TRBJ2-7; TRBD2 is a possible D gene (5 bases). The CDR3 loop is CASSLTSPGDEQYF. CDR3 nucleotide sequence: TGCGCCAGCAGCTTGACCTCCCCCGGGGACGAGCAGTACTTC.